A selection of T cell receptor beta chains follows, all from one sample in a study of blood T cell repertoires in COVID-19. The method was immunoSEQ multiplex PCR; TCRdb's version includes in-frame clones alone and lacks a portion of them. This table has about 210,000 clones, 81% appearing once. Sample: PBMCs or T cells enriched from blood (not recorded which). These receptors were taken from a woman in her fifties or sixties with acute COVID-19. Both conserved end residues are part of each CDR3. A D gene is named only where the DNA matches it firmly. Rows give clone size only sometimes, using once, few, many, or a class for an expanded clone.

-	TRBV29-1	TRBJ1-2	-	TGCAGCGTTGTGGTCAGGGAAAGTCTTTATGGCTACACCTTC	CSVVVRESLYGYTF
once	TRBV11-3	TRBJ2-2	TRBD2	TGTGCCAGCAGCTTAAGCGGGGGGCAGGCCGGGGAGCTGTTTTTT	CASSLSGGQAGELFF
-	TRBV11-3	TRBJ2-7	-	TGTGCCAGCAGCTTAGGAGGGACACCCATCGAGCAGTACTTC	CASSLGGTPIEQYF
-	TRBV28	TRBJ1-4	TRBD1	TGTGCCAGCAGTTTATCTACAGGGGGCTTTGAAAAACTGTTTTTT	CASSLSTGGFEKLFF
-	TRBV19	TRBJ1-5	-	TGTGCCAGTAGTATCTTACAGGGTAGCAATCAGCCCCAGCATTTT	CASSILQGSNQPQHF
-	TRBV18	TRBJ1-4	-	TGTGCCAGCTCAGTGTACAGCGGTGAAAAACTGTTTTTT	CASSVYSGEKLFF
-	TRBV5-1	TRBJ2-5	-	TGCGCCAGCAGCCTCCAAGCTGGTGAGACCCAGTACTTC	CASSLQAGETQYF
-	TRBV11-2	TRBJ1-2	-	TGTGCCAGCAGTCAGGGTGCAGGGGCGAACTATGGCTACACCTTC	CASSQGAGANYGYTF
-	TRBV7-2	TRBJ2-3	TRBD2	TGTGCCAGCAGCTACGGACTAGCGGGAGGGGAAGATACGCAGTATTTT	CASSYGLAGGEDTQYF
-	TRBV28	TRBJ1-5	-	TGTGCCAGCAGGCTACCGAGTCAGCCCCAGCATTTT	CASRLPSQPQHF
-	TRBV5-8	TRBJ2-2	-	TGTGCCACCCTAAAGCCGGGACAATCAAGGAACACCGGGGAGCTGTTTTTT	CATLKPGQSRNTGELFF
few	TRBV7-8	TRBJ1-2	TRBD1	TGTGCCAGCAGCTTTGCCCTGTGGGACAGGGGGCGAGGCTATGGCTACACCTTC	CASSFALWDRGRGYGYTF
-	TRBV2	TRBJ2-7	TRBD2	TGTGCCAGCGGTAATCGGGGGGGCTACGAGCAGTACTTC	CASGNRGGYEQYF
-	TRBV15	TRBJ2-7	-	TGTGCCACCAGCAGAGATCAGGGCACTTTAGAGCAGTACTTC	CATSRDQGTLEQYF
-	TRBV9	TRBJ1-4	TRBD1	TGTGCCAGCAGCCCCCGGATTGACAGGGCGCAGGAAAAACTGTTTTTT	CASSPRIDRAQEKLFF
-	TRBV6-5	TRBJ2-7	-	TGTGCCAGCAGTCGTATTCAGGGGGAGCAGTACTTC	CASSRIQGEQYF
-	TRBV7-2	TRBJ2-2	TRBD2	TGTGCCAGCAGCTTAGCGAGGGCGGGGGGCACCGGGGAGCTGTTTTTT	CASSLARAGGTGELFF
-	TRBV27	TRBJ2-3	-	TGTGCCAGCAGTTCGGAGCGGAATACGCAGTATTTT	CASSSERNTQYF
-	TRBV28	TRBJ2-7	-	TGTGCCAGCAGTACGATCGGTGGGGGCGCGCGGGGGCGCTCCTACGAGCAGTACTTC	CASSTIGGGARGRSYEQYF
-	TRBV6-6	TRBJ1-4	TRBD1	TGTGCCAGCAGCCACCGACAGGGTATAATTGCACTGTTTTTT	CASSHRQGIIALFF
-	TRBV10-1	TRBJ1-4	-	TGCGCCAGCAGTCCTCCGGGGGGGCCGACTAATGAAAAACTGTTTTTT	CASSPPGGPTNEKLFF
-	TRBV25-1	TRBJ2-1	-	TGTGCCAGCGCGGGGCAGGGGGAAAACAATGAGCAGTTCTTC	CASAGQGENNEQFF
-	TRBV12-3/TRBV12-4	TRBJ1-4	TRBD1	TGTGCCAGCAGTTTTGGACAGGGCCCTAAATTTTTT	CASSFGQGPKFF
-	TRBV18	TRBJ1-1	TRBD1	TGTGCCAGCTCACCACCGAAGGGCGGGGACAGGGAAACTGAAGCTTTCTTT	CASSPPKGGDRETEAFF
-	TRBV30	TRBJ1-2	-	TGTGCCTGGACCGGAGGGTCCCGTGGCTACACCTTC	CAWTGGSRGYTF
once	TRBV23-1	TRBJ1-5	TRBD1	TGCGCCAGCAGTCCCTACCAGGGGGCGCGATGGCCCCAGCATTTT	CASSPYQGARWPQHF
-	TRBV19	TRBJ1-3	-	TGTGCCAGTACCCTCCCGGGACATACCTCTGGAAACACCATATATTTT	CASTLPGHTSGNTIYF
few	TRBV7-9	TRBJ1-1	TRBD1	TGTGCCAGCAGCTTACGACAGGGGATGAACACTGAAGCTTTCTTT	CASSLRQGMNTEAFF